This entry features one TCR beta chain sequence. Its target is not known. The data belong to a study of cytomegalovirus exposure and HLA in healthy donors. Study conclusions and caveats: The study listed about 150 cytomegalovirus-associated TCR beta chains. Under in vitro conditions, a few CMV-associated chains were confirmed as specific for CMV antigens.

The CDR3 has 16 residues. The germline V gene has CDR1 SGHAT and CDR2 FQNNGV. J was trimmed by 1 base and V by 5 bases; bases with no gene match: 3. The PCR ran on 60 Vbeta and 13 Jbeta primers. Sequencing used immunoSEQ multiplex PCR; TCRdb keeps in-frame clones, though not all of them. The sample comprises fewer than 150,000 clones, over 80% of which are singletons, and less than 0.25% rests with the top ten. V gene TRBV11-2 combines with J gene TRBJ2-3, with TRBD2 matching 13 bases. Material for sequencing was PBMCs. The receptor's source is a man aged 45 to 65 in good health and CMV-seronegative. The CDR3 is CASSRGLAGRTDTQYF. CDR3 nucleotide sequence: TGTGCCAGCAGCAGGGGACTAGCGGGGCGCACAGATACGCAGTATTTT.